This T cell receptor beta chain is drawn from a study of cytomegalovirus exposure and HLA in healthy donors. Study-wide background: A prior analysis found about 120 million unique TCR beta sequences from around 190 million T cells.

The CDR3 consists of 15 residues. The germline V gene has CDR1 SGHDT and CDR2 YYEEEE. The trim removed 3 bases at V and 3 bases at J, leaving 6 bases unmatched. This clone occurred a few times. Its antigen is as yet unknown. The PCR contained 60 Vbeta and 13 Jbeta primers. The data were produced by immunoSEQ multiplex PCR, yet TCRdb's version contains in-frame clones alone and is incomplete. The table has 150,000 to 200,000 clones, approximately 86% seen once. The study's findings and limits: Many donors carried some public TCRs, although rarity characterized most TCR sequences. With further analysis later on, most CMV-associated TCR beta chains appeared HLA-restricted.

The sequence came from a boy between 2 and 10 years old in good health and CMV-seronegative. This sequence joins TRBV5-6 and TRBJ1-1, with TRBD1 matching over 9 bases. Specimen: PBMCs. The CDR3 region is CASSSPGQGDTEAFF. The CDR3 DNA is TGTGCCAGCAGCTCGCCGGGACAGGGTGACACTGAAGCTTTCTTT. The full variable domain, rest sourced from reference TRBV5-6 and TRBJ1-1, is DAGVTQSPTHLIKTRGQQVTLRCSPKSGHDTVSWYQQALGQGPQFIFQYYEEEERQRGNFPDRFSGHQFPNYSSELNVNALLLGDSALYLCASSSPGQGDTEAFFGQGTRLTVV.